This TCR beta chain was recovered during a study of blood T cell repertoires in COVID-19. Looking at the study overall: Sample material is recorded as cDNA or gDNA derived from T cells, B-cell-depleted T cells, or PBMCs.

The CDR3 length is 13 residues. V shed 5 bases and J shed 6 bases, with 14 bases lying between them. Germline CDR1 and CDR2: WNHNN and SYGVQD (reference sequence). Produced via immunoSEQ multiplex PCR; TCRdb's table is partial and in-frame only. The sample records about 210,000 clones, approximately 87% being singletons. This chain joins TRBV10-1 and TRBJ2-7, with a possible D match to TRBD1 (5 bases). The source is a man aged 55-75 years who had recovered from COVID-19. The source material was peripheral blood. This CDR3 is CASSNRNNGEQYF. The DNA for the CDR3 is TGCGCCAGCAGTAACAGGAACAACGGCGAGCAGTACTTC.